This T cell receptor beta chain is from a study of shared clonotypes between healthy human individuals. Study information: Donor ages ranged 18 to 49 years: a couple of women, a few men.

This clone was seen only once. Its antigen is not identified. Deep-level assay runs were performed. Using immunoSEQ multiplex PCR, the repertoire was profiled, and TCRdb retains in-frame clones only, with some absent. Found here are 2 million to 3 million clones, over 85% of them singletons; the top ten hold 0.36%. Study-wide results and limits: Genetic and exposure-history diversity was limited by the few donors. Depth was large, yet rarefaction showed that sorted-subset sequencing was incomplete.

The CDR3 contains 16 residues. J lost 6 bases, V lost 7 bases, and 11 bases had no gene match. Germline values: CDR1 MNHEY, CDR2 SMNVEV (reference sequence). The sequence was collected from a man aged 18-30 years in good health. Some clones in this sample may be carry-over from other donors' samples. V usage is TRBV27 and J usage is TRBJ2-1; 11 positions match TRBD2. The material sequenced was naive CD4+ T cells from PBMCs. Subset defined: CD45RA+ positively selected. The CDR3 reads CASNPTKGLAGNEQFF. The CDR3 DNA follows: TGTGCCAGCAATCCCACAAAAGGACTAGCGGGCAATGAGCAGTTCTTC.